Sequencing of this TCR beta chain was carried out in a study of T cell repertoires in cytomegalovirus infection (dated by TCRdb to the late 2010s). As for the study more broadly: The peptide stimulations were aimed at well-studied HLA-B-restricted epitopes as well as recently identified HLA-C-restricted CMV epitopes, whose presentation resists viral immunomodulation. The HLA type of each donor mattered for the analysis, because public TCR beta signatures pointed to carriage of CMV infection along with the matching HLA type. The study at large found these results: The ex vivo response was dominated by HLA-C-restricted CMV-specific TCR beta clonotypes, which also provided the single most frequent clonotype in two of eight donors. Cumulative frequency of public TCR beta family members discriminated carriers of CMV infection plus the relevant HLA type in this cohort and an independent 352-donor cohort.

Per the publication, the treatment or condition label means: in vitro stimulation with specific CMV peptide epitopes to enrich CMV-specific T cells. Note on this clonotype: What antigen it recognizes has not been identified. Within one base of it there is no much larger clone, and no base qualities were kept.

Sequencing was performed on an Illumina HiSeq 1500. In TCRdb, the public reads were trimmed at Q25 with fastp and aligned with MiXCR, with productive beta chains retained. Identical CDR3 proteins give one entry, which carries the most common genes and DNA. The sample table contains 140,000 to 150,000 distinct CDR3 sequences; only one count was recorded for roughly a third of them. The top ten constitute 52% of the sample. V ends up 4 bases short and J 2 bases short, with an unmatched junction base count of 1. CDR1 and CDR2, looked up from the germline V gene (reference sequence), are SEHNR and FQNEAQ. From cysteine to phenylalanine, the CDR3 is 14 amino acids long. The retained sequence is limited to the CDR3, 42 bases, with the frame set at the first base.

The receptor was isolated from a human donor in good health (CMV status not recorded). Some clones in this sample may be carry-over from other donors' samples. In this chain, TRBV7-9 is recombined with TRBJ2-7; the central 11 bases match TRBD2. The sample was CD8+ T cells from cultured PBMCs, taken from culture after CMV antigen stimulation. CDR3 region: CASSSTSGAYEQYF. In nucleotide form, the sequence is TGTGCCAGCAGCTCGACTAGCGGGGCCTACGAGCAGTACTTC.